The entry below describes one T cell receptor beta chain. Source study methods: Reference gene primer amplification gave nucleated cell count estimates. TCRdb's table, derived via immunoSEQ multiplex PCR, lists solely in-frame clones and lacks some. V and J calls and clone size follow that table, whereas D and trimming were derived from the DNA. The profile covers about 100,000 clones, with roughly 84% appearing a single time and around 7.2% taken by the ten largest. The record originates from a study of blood T cell repertoires in COVID-19. Across the study: Specimens from acute and convalescent COVID-19 originated in the United States, Italy and Spain. T cells, B-cell-depleted T cells, or PBMCs provided the cDNA or gDNA that served as material.

Per the germline V gene, CDR1 is SGHKS and CDR2 is YYEKEE (reference sequence). This CDR3 region has 12 residues. The V and J ends lost 3 bases and 8 bases respectively, with 11 bases between them. The sample was peripheral blood. V is TRBV5-5 and J is TRBJ2-5; unclear D gene. The receptor was isolated from a man aged 30 to 39 in a cohort sampled during active COVID-19. CDR3 coding DNA: TGTGCCAGCAGCTGGAGAGGAGATACCCAGTACTTC. It is translated as CASSWRGDTQYF.